The sequence of this T cell receptor beta chain was determined in a study of T cell responses to AZD1222 COVID-19 vaccine. As to this clone: Antigen: not known.

Study findings and constraints: None of the repertoires were sampled until the peak T cell response had passed. Regions left unmutated in variants are reportedly the target of nearly half of spike-specific TCRs.

Method: immunoSEQ multiplex PCR; TCRdb's copy keeps in-frame clones and lacks some. The sample shows 140,000 to 150,000 clones, 75% to 85% of them seen only once. Trimming left V 4 bases short and J 4 bases short, with 9 bases between. The CDR3 has 13 amino acids. CDR1 is SGHNT and CDR2 is YYREEE in the germline V gene (reference sequence). Sample: peripheral blood, taken on day 0 of MenACWY control vaccination. The origin of this receptor is an adult in good health. The chain recombines TRBV5-4 with TRBJ2-1; TRBD1 might be the D (5 bases). DNA for the CDR3: TGTGCCAGCAGCGAGGACACGTACAATGAGCAGTTCTTC. Translated: CASSEDTYNEQFF.